The next 2 T cell receptor beta chains were all read from a single sample in a study of T cell repertoires in aging, cancer and after chemotherapy. Peripheral blood genomic DNA, not sorted cells or RNA, was the template. TRB rearrangements spanning V, D and J were amplified using mixed TRB-A/B primers. TCRdb fed the multiplex PCR reads into MiXCR, producing one record per CDR3 protein. This table holds fewer than 15,000 distinct CDR3 sequences, approximately 28% found once. The material sequenced was blood. The receptors here all came from a human donor with a blood cancer.

This clonotype was found a few times. This rearrangement joins TRBV7-9 to TRBJ2-2; 12 positions agree with TRBD2. Germline CDR1 SEHNR, CDR2 FQNEAQ (reference sequence). V gave up 5 bases and J gave up 3 bases; unmatched junction bases: 10. This CDR3 is 18 amino acids long. The CDR3 reads CASSPRTSGVFDTGELFF. In DNA, the CDR3 is TGTGCCAGCAGCCCTCGGACTAGCGGGGTATTTGACACCGGGGAGCTGTTTTTT.

With regard to this clonotype: The junction departs from the called germline gene at one end, perhaps through a read error. V usage is TRBV6-1 and J usage is TRBJ2-5, with TRBD2 identical over 11 bases. Germline loops: CDR1 MNHNS, CDR2 SASEGT. The CDR3 totals 15 residues. The CDR3 coding sequence is TGTGCCAGCAGTGAACTAGCGGGAGGCCAAGAGAACCAGTACTTC. Translation: CASSELAGGQENQYF.